Below, 14 T cell receptor beta chains from the same sample are listed, as sequenced in a study of T-cell reconstitution after alpha-beta-depleted transplantation in children. Unique molecular identifiers were incorporated into the prepared TCRbeta library. TCRdb itself ran the PCR reads through MiXCR, one entry per CDR3 protein. The table includes approximately 340,000 distinct CDR3 sequences, about a tenth detected once. Here the sequenced sample was PBMCs from the stem cell graft donor, taken from the stem cell graft. The origin of the receptors is a human donor who donated a stem cell graft to a child with acute lymphoblastic leukemia.

This clonotype was counted at least ten times. The gene calls are TRBV5-4 and TRBJ2-5; the match to TRBD2 covers 7 bases. The junction had 6 bases not matched to a gene; V was cut back by 4 bases and J by 3 bases. Per the germline V gene, CDR1 is SGHNT and CDR2 is YYREEE (reference sequence). This CDR3 has 14 residues. CDR3 DNA: TGTGCCAGCAGCGCGGGTCTAGCGGAAGAGACCCAGTACTTC. Its translation: CASSAGLAEETQYF.

This clonotype was found a few times. This chain joins TRBV3-1 and TRBJ2-4; weak D call: TRBD2 (6 bases). The ends were cut back, 0 bases at V and 2 bases at J, with 8 bases in the middle. The CDR3 runs to 15 residues. Germline V gene data show CDR1 as LGHDT and CDR2 as YNNKEL (reference sequence). CDR3 sequence reads: CASSQERTTKNIQYF. Here the CDR3 DNA reads TGTGCCAGCAGCCAAGAGAGGACTACCAAAAACATTCAGTACTTC.

For the CDR3, the DNA is TGTGCCAGCAGCACTGGGCTCGAGGAAGAGACCCAGTACTTC. Translating it yields CASSTGLEEETQYF. V usage is TRBV27 and J usage is TRBJ2-5; no clear D gene. Trimming shortened V by 6 bases and J by 3 bases, and 14 bases separated the two germline ends. Germline assignment: CDR1 MNHEY and CDR2 SMNVEV (reference sequence). The CDR3 covers 14 residues.

This clonotype was recorded at least ten times. The chain employs TRBV5-6 and TRBJ2-7; 12 bases align to TRBD2. The CDR3 extends over 16 amino acids. Germline V gene sequence: CDR1 SGHDT, CDR2 YYEEEE. V gave up 1 base and J gave up 3 bases; unmatched junction bases: 5. This CDR3 reads CASSLSTGLAGYEQYF. The DNA for the CDR3 is TGTGCCAGCAGCTTGTCTACGGGACTAGCGGGCTACGAGCAGTACTTC.

This clonotype has at least ten counts. The V gene is TRBV11-2, the J gene TRBJ2-1; 14 nucleotides match TRBD2. From germline, CDR1 is SGHAT and CDR2 FQNNGV. This CDR3 has 20 amino acids. J gave up 0 bases and V 6 bases, and 13 bases lay outside the gene matches. For the CDR3, the DNA is TGTGCCAGCAGTCCTCCCCCGGGACTAGCGGGAGTGTACTCCTACAATGAGCAGTTCTTC. Its translation is CASSPPPGLAGVYSYNEQFF.

The chain has TRBV29-1 and TRBJ2-4; TRBD2 agrees at 14 bases. CDR1 is SQVTM, CDR2 ANQGSEA, per germline. V shed 6 bases, J shed 6 bases, and the junction held 13 bases outside the gene matches. This CDR3 is built from 17 residues. CDR3 residues: CSVAGLAGDLGGNIQYF. The DNA for the CDR3 is TGCAGCGTGGCGGGACTAGCGGGAGATCTTGGGGGAAACATTCAGTACTTC.

This chain links TRBV12-3 or TRBV12-4 with TRBJ1-2; D unresolved. V gave up 6 bases and J gave up 4 bases, with 18 bases separating them. The CDR3 is 15 residues long. The CDR3 sequence is CASSSPYNVAYGYTF. The CDR3 DNA follows: TGTGCCAGCAGCTCCCCCTATAATGTGGCCTATGGCTACACCTTC.

The V gene is TRBV7-8, the J gene TRBJ2-5; TRBD2 matches 13 bases. The CDR3 is 18 residues long. V lost 5 bases to trimming and J lost 2 bases; unmatched junction nucleotides: 11. From germline, CDR1 is SGHVS and CDR2 FQNEAQ. CDR3 nucleotide sequence: TGTGCCAGCAGCCTTCTACTAGCGGGAGGGCCCCAACAAGAGACCCAGTACTTC. This encodes CASSLLLAGGPQQETQYF.

This clonotype showed up many times. The chain couples TRBV27 to TRBJ2-7, with D tentatively TRBD1 (6 bases). Trimming shortened V by 5 bases and J by 0 bases, and 11 bases separated the two germline ends. The CDR3 contains 14 residues. The germline V gene encodes CDR1 MNHEY and CDR2 SMNVEV (reference sequence). The CDR3 reads CASSVQQGSYEQYF. As DNA, the CDR3 is TGTGCCAGCAGTGTCCAACAGGGCTCCTACGAGCAGTACTTC.

This chain uses TRBV7-9 with TRBJ2-1; D is undetermined. The CDR3 sequence is 12 residues long. Trimming cost V 3 bases and J 10 bases, with 10 bases left between them. Germline V lookup: CDR1 SEHNR, CDR2 FQNEAQ (reference sequence). This chain's CDR3 is CASSFMFPEQFF. In DNA form, the CDR3 reads TGTGCCAGCAGCTTCATGTTCCCCGAGCAGTTCTTC.

The chain combines TRBV12-3 or TRBV12-4 with TRBJ2-1; 7 nucleotides align to TRBD2. V shed 3 bases and J 2 bases; nucleotides not matched to a gene: 7. The CDR3 is 16 amino acids. The CDR3 nucleotides are TGTGCCAGCAGTTTTACCCCGGGAGGTCCCTACAATGAGCAGTTCTTC. This codes for CASSFTPGGPYNEQFF.

The chain employs TRBV12-3 or TRBV12-4 and TRBJ2-7, with D hard to call. V was pared by 4 bases and J by 3 bases, with 10 bases between. The CDR3 runs 13 residues. CDR3 amino acids: CASSSRLDYEQYF. The CDR3, as DNA: TGTGCCAGCAGTTCTCGACTGGACTACGAGCAGTACTTC.

This clonotype was observed many times. The J gene is TRBJ2-5, the V gene TRBV27; no firm D call. The germline V gene encodes CDR1 MNHEY and CDR2 SMNVEV (reference sequence). With 3 bases removed from V and 5 bases from J, the gap between germline ends came to 10 bases. CDR3 size: 13 residues. The CDR3 DNA follows: TGTGCCAGCAGTTTCTGGGCCGGGGAGACCCAGTACTTC. Residues: CASSFWAGETQYF.

This clonotype was observed a few times. The rearrangement links TRBV7-9 to TRBJ2-1, with D tentatively TRBD1 or TRBD2 (6 bases each). Germline V CDR1 and CDR2: SEHNR, FQNEAQ (reference sequence). CDR3 length equals 16 residues. V was cut by 6 bases and J by 2 bases, with 17 bases left in between. The CDR3 DNA follows: TGTGCCAGCAGGGGGGGCGGGATCGGGGCCTACAATGAGCAGTTCTTC. Encoded protein: CASRGGGIGAYNEQFF.